The entry below describes one T cell receptor beta chain. The source of the sample is a study of cytomegalovirus exposure and HLA in healthy donors. The PCR contained 60 Vbeta and 13 Jbeta primers. TCRdb keeps only in-frame clones here, not all; method: immunoSEQ multiplex PCR. Of about 67,000 clones listed, roughly 80% are singletons. V was trimmed by 6 bases and J by 5 bases, leaving 13 bases between them. The CDR3 totals 13 residues. CDR1 LNHDA and CDR2 SQIVND come from the germline V gene (reference sequence). The rearrangement uses TRBV19 and TRBJ2-5; D might be TRBD1 (5 bases). Sequencing was carried out using PBMCs. The sequence was obtained from a woman in her twenties or thirties in good health and CMV-seronegative. The CDR3 DNA reads as TGTGCCAGTAGCATCAGGGTGCGGGAGACCCAGTACTTC. Translation: CASSIRVRETQYF.